This TCR beta chain was sequenced during a study of blood T cell repertoires in COVID-19. Authors' analysis steps: Reference gene primer amplification gave nucleated cell count estimates. Clones were read by immunoSEQ multiplex PCR, and TCRdb kept only the in-frame ones, dropping some. The D gene and trimming were derived from the DNA, and the V and J assignments and clone size from that table. Of 60,000 to 90,000 clones in the sample, about 86% are singletons; the top ten hold over 15%. Germline assignment: CDR1 MNHNY and CDR2 SVGAGI (reference sequence). This CDR3 comprises 13 residues. V lost 8 bases and J lost 7, with 16 bases in between.

This TCR was sampled from a human donor in a cohort sampled during active COVID-19. Sequenced: peripheral blood. The gene calls are TRBV6-6 and TRBJ2-3; TRBD1 is a possible D gene (6 bases). The CDR3 region is CASLTQGLNTQYF. As DNA, the CDR3 is TGTGCCAGCTTGACACAGGGTTTAAATACGCAGTATTTT.